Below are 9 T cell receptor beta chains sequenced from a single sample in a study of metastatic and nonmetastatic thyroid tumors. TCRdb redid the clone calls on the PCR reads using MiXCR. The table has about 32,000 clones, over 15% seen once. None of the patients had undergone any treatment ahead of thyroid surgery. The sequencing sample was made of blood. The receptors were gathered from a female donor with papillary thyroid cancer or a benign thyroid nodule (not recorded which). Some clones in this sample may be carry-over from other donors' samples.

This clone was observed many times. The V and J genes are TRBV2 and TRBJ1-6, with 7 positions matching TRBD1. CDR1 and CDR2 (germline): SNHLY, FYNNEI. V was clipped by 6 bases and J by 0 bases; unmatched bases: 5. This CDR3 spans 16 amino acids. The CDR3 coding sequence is TGTGCCAGCAGCGCAGGGGGAAGCTCCTATAATTCACCCCTCCACTTT. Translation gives CASSAGGSSYNSPLHF. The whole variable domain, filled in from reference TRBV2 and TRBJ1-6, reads EPEVTQTPSHQVTQMGQEVILRCVPISNHLYFYWYRQILGQKVEFLVSFYNNEISEKSEIFDDQFSVERPDGSNFTLKIRSTKLEDSAMYFCASSAGGSSYNSPLHFGNGTRLTVT.

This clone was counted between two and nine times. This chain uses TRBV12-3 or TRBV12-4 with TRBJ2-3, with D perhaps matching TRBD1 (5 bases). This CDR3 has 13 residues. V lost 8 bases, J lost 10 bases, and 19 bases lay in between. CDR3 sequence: CASHSRAETAQYF. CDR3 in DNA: TGTGCCAGCCATTCTAGGGCGGAGACAGCGCAGTATTTT.

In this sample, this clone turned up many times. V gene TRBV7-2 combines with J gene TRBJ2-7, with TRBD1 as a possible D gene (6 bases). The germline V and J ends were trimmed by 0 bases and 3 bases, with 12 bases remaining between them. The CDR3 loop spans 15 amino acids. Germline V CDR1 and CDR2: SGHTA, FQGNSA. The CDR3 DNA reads TGTGCCAGCAGCTTAGCGGGGGCCGCCTACTACGAGCAGTACTTC. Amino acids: CASSLAGAAYYEQYF.

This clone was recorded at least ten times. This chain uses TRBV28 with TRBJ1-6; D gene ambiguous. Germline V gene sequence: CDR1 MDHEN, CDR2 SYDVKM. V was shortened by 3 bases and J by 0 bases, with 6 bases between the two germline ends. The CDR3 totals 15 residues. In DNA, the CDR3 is TGTGCCAGCAGTTTGGGAAGCTCCTATAATTCACCCCTCCACTTT. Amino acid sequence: CASSLGSSYNSPLHF. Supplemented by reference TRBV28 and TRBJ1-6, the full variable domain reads DVKVTQSSRYLVKRTGEKVFLECVQDMDHENMFWYRQDPGLGLRLIYFSYDVKMKEKGDIPEGYSVSREKKERFSLILESASTNQTSMYLCASSLGSSYNSPLHFGNGTRLTVT.

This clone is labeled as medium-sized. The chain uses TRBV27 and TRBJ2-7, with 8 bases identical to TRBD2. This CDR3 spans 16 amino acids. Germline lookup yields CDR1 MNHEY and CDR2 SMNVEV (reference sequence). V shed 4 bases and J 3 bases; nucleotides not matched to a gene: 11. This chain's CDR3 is CASSSSGGRGGYEQYF. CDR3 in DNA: TGTGCCAGCAGTTCGTCGGGGGGGCGCGGGGGCTACGAGCAGTACTTC.

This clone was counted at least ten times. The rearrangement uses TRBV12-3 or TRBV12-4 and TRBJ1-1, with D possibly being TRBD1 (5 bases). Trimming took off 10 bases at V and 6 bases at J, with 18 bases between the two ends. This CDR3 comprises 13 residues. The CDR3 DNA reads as TGTGCCACCACGGGGGGGGGATCGTCTGAAGCTTTCTTT. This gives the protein CATTGGGSSEAFF.

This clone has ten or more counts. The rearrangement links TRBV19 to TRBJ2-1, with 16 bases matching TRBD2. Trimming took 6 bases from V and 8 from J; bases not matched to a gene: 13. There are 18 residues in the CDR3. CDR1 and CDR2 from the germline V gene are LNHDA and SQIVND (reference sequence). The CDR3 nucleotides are TGTGCCAGTAGGGCGGGACTAGCGGGGGGGCGGAAGGGAGATGAGCAGTTCTTC. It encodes CASRAGLAGGRKGDEQFF.

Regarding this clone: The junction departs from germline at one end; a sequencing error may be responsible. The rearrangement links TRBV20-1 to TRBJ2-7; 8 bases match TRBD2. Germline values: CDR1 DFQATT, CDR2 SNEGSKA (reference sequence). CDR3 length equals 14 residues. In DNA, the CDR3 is TGCAGTGCTAGGACGGGGACTAGTACTCAAGAGCAGTACTTT. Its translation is CSARTGTSTQEQYF.

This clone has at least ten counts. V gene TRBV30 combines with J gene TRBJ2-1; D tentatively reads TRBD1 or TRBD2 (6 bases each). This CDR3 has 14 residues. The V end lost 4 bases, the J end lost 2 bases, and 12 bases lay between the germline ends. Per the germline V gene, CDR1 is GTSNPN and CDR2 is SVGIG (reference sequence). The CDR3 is CAWNGGPPYNEQFF. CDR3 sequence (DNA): TGTGCCTGGAATGGGGGGCCCCCCTACAATGAGCAGTTCTTC.